This T cell receptor (beta chain) appears in the sequencing data of a study of TIL therapy for anti-PD-1-resistant metastatic lung cancer. The time point is: pre-treatment sample, taken before nivolumab and TIL therapy. Most excised metastases sampled were pleural nodules or supraclavicular lymph nodes. Tumor harvest preceded PD-1/PD-L1 blockade, followed by nivolumab treatment. The libraries were made with immunoSEQ v3. Measured with immunoSEQ multiplex PCR; TCRdb has only the in-frame clones, and not every one. The table shows about 95,000 clones, with about three fifths occurring only once. The CDR3 loop spans 14 amino acids. Germline lookup yields CDR1 MNHEY and CDR2 SVGAGI. The trim removed 7 bases at V and 6 bases at J, leaving 9 bases unmatched.

This specimen consisted of tumor tissue, obtained at baseline. The sequence came from a person aged 25-80 years with non-small cell lung cancer. V usage is TRBV6-5 and J usage is TRBJ2-5; TRBD1 agrees at 9 bases. The CDR3 DNA follows: TGTGCCAGCAACCGGGACAGGGACGGGAAGACCCAGTACTTC. This sequence encodes CASNRDRDGKTQYF.